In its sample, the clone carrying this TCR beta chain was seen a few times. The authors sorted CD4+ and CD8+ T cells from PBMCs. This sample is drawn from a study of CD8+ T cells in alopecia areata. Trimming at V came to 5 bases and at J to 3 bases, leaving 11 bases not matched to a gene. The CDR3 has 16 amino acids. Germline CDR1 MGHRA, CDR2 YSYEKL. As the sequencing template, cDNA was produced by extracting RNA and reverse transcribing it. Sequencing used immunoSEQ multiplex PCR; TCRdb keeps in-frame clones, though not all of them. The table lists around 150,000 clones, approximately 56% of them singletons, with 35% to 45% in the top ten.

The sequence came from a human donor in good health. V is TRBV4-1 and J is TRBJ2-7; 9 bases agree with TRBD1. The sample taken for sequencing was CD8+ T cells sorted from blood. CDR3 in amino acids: CASSSIQGATVYEQYF. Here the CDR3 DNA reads TGCGCCAGCAGCTCGATACAGGGGGCGACTGTCTACGAGCAGTACTTC.